This T cell receptor beta chain was retrieved from a study of neurological immune-mediated disorders (dated by TCRdb to about 2019). Study-wide context: Among the roughly 35 multiple sclerosis patients, approximately 30 had relapsing-remitting MS and 3 had secondary progressive MS. The 95 to 120 TCR-beta libraries included longitudinal samples, technical triplicates and paired sorted CD4+ and CD8+ T-cell subsets alongside PBMC samples. Peripheral blood TCR-beta repertoires from patients with HTLV-I-associated myelopathy (HAM/TSP), patients with multiple sclerosis, and healthy controls were compared in the study using UMI-based sequencing. The cohort included approximately 70 subjects: about 14 with HAM/TSP, roughly 34 with multiple sclerosis, and around 20 healthy controls.

General conclusions and limits of the study: Across subjects, expanded clones never shared an identical CDR3 amino acid sequence, which suggests that the TCR-beta repertoires in every group were private. The MS cluster showed no association with clinical or MRI features, and the authors stated that larger cohorts are needed. TCR clonal expansion was highest in HAM/TSP patients and lowest in MS patients, with MS patients falling below even healthy controls. Repertoires from 18 of 34 MS patients were grouped by phylogenetic analysis into a cluster of related CDR3 sequences, suggesting a possible repertoire-level signature.

This clonotype was observed at least ten times. Its cognate antigen has yet to be identified. No base-level quality is on record; no much larger clone is a single base apart. For the unsorted PBMC libraries, 2 million PBMCs were stored in RNAlater at -80 degrees C until RNA extraction and were used to generate the libraries. Multiple sclerosis patients were enrolled in a US clinical protocol under which disease progression was evaluated by magnetic resonance imaging. Peripheral blood underwent Ficoll-Hypaque density gradient centrifugation to isolate PBMCs, which were then cryopreserved in liquid nitrogen. Trimming takes 8 bases from V and 9 bases from J, and the germline ends sit 16 bases apart. The CDR3 covers 13 residues, taking in both the cysteine and the phenylalanine. Only the CDR3 region is kept as DNA, spanning 39 bases read in frame from base 1. cDNA synthesis used template-switch 5'RACE with a primer carrying a 10-nucleotide random unique molecular identifier tagging each TCR transcript. Every sequencing run covered 15-18 subjects and yielded more than 170 million TCR-beta sequences. Total RNA was extracted with the RNeasy kit. Using the KAPA Real-time Library Amplification kit, TCR-beta VDJ regions were amplified with primers for the TCR constant region and the 5'RACE anchor. Sample indexes and Illumina adaptors were added in a first PCR, after which library yield was increased in a second PCR. After Ampure bead purification, the TCR product of roughly 650 bp was size-selected on a 2% E-gel SizeSelection system. Before pooling, library quality was checked on a Bioanalyzer, concentration was measured with Qubit, and libraries were quantified with the Kapa Library Quantification kit. An Illumina HiSeq 2500 sequenced the libraries paired-end 2 x 150 bp. To increase sequence diversity, 25-30% phiX was spiked into each library pool. For the original study's pipeline: The UMI-based MiGEC pipeline processed quality-filtered reads and removed over 80% of raw TCR sequences during error correction. IMGT germline references were used for alignment of VDJ genes, and clonotypes were defined by a unique CDR3 amino acid sequence together with V-J genes. Clonal expansion, Shannon diversity and CDR3 relatedness (CalcPairwiseDistances, ClusterSamples) were evaluated with VDJtools, and phylogenetic trees were built with CLCbio workbench. Clones with at least 8 unique UMIs were defined as expanded, with this threshold being based on coefficient-of-variation modelling across technical triplicates. TCRdb took the public reads, trimmed them with fastp at Q25, ran MiXCR for clone calling and kept in-frame beta chains. Rows are combined by CDR3 protein, so each entry shows the most common genes and DNA. For this entry, the V and J calls and clone size follow TCRdb and not the study's own pipeline. Within this sample are approximately 100,000 distinct CDR3 sequences, with 3% to 4.5% of them counted one time only. The top ten clones comprise less than 3% of the sample.

The clonotype was recovered from a woman aged 50 to 65 with multiple sclerosis. Recombination linked TRBV12-3 or TRBV12-4 to TRBJ2-2; a weak D assignment points to TRBD2 (6 bases agree). Specimen: PBMCs. For the CDR3, the sequence is CASWSLAPRELFF. DNA sequence: TGTGCCAGCTGGTCACTAGCCCCCCGGGAGCTGTTTTTT.